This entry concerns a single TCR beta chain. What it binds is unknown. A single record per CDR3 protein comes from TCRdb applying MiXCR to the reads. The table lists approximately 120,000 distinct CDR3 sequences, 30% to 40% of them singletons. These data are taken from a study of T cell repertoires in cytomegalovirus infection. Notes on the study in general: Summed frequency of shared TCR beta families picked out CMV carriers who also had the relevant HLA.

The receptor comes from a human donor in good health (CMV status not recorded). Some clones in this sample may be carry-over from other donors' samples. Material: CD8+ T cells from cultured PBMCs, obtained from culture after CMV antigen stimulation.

The CDR3 DNA follows: TGTGCCACCCTTGGTAGCGGGGAGACCGCGAACACCGGGGAGCTGTTTTTT. This codes for CATLGSGETANTGELFF. This chain joins TRBV2 and TRBJ2-2, with 8 bases lining up with TRBD2. The V gene's germline CDR1 is SNHLY and CDR2 FYNNEI. The trim removed 10 bases at V and 0 bases at J, leaving 13 bases unmatched. The CDR3 contains 17 residues.